The rows below give T cell receptor beta chains drawn from one sample of a study of blood T cell repertoires in COVID-19. Method: immunoSEQ multiplex PCR; TCRdb's copy keeps in-frame clones and lacks some. The sample has more than 85,000 clones, just over 90% seen once; the top ten hold 0.97%. Sequenced: peripheral blood. The receptors here all came from a man in his 60s with acute or convalescent COVID-19. Each CDR3 is given with its conserved first and last residue. The D gene is left open where the match is weak. Rows may omit the clone size; those that give it use once, few, many or a size class.

D gene: TRBD1
clone size: .
V gene: TRBV27
J gene: TRBJ1-1
CDR3 DNA: TGTGCCAGCAGCCTAGGACAGGGGAACACTGAAGCTTTCTTT
CDR3 protein: CASSLGQGNTEAFF

D gene: TRBD1
clone size: .
V gene: TRBV27
J gene: TRBJ1-6
CDR3 DNA: TGTGCCAGCAGTTTAAGGGGGACAGCCTATAATTCACCCCTCCACTTT
CDR3 protein: CASSLRGTAYNSPLHF

D gene: TRBD2
clone size: once
V gene: TRBV24-1
J gene: TRBJ2-5
CDR3 DNA: TGTGCCACCAGTGTTGCGGGAGGAGAGACCCAGTACTTC
CDR3 protein: CATSVAGGETQYF

D gene: TRBD2
clone size: .
V gene: TRBV5-1
J gene: TRBJ2-1
CDR3 DNA: TGCGCCAGCAGCACTAGACTAGCGGGAGTGAATGAGCAGTTCTTC
CDR3 protein: CASSTRLAGVNEQFF

D gene: .
clone size: once
V gene: TRBV10-3
J gene: TRBJ1-1
CDR3 DNA: TGTGCCATCAGTGAGTCAAGCGGGGGAGCTTTCTTT
CDR3 protein: CAISESSGGAFF

D gene: TRBD2
clone size: .
V gene: TRBV24-1
J gene: TRBJ2-1
CDR3 DNA: TGTGCCACCAGTGATTTGCGGACTAGCGGGAGGGCCGAACGGCCGGGTGAGCAGTTCTTC
CDR3 protein: CATSDLRTSGRAERPGEQFF

D gene: TRBD2
clone size: once
V gene: TRBV29-1
J gene: TRBJ2-1
CDR3 DNA: TGCAGCGCCCTAGCGGGAACTCTTTACAATGAGCAGTTCTTC
CDR3 protein: CSALAGTLYNEQFF

D gene: .
clone size: .
V gene: TRBV19
J gene: TRBJ1-4
CDR3 DNA: TGTGCCAGTAGTCCTACGAGGGAAAAACTGTTTTTT
CDR3 protein: CASSPTREKLFF

D gene: .
clone size: .
V gene: TRBV11-3
J gene: TRBJ2-4
CDR3 DNA: TGTGCCAGCAGCCGGCCGGCAGGGCTGGCCAAAAACATTCAGTACTTC
CDR3 protein: CASSRPAGLAKNIQYF

D gene: TRBD1
clone size: .
V gene: TRBV19
J gene: TRBJ2-6
CDR3 DNA: TGTGCCAGTAGTAAACCAGGGGGAACTGGGGCCAACGTCCTGACTTTC
CDR3 protein: CASSKPGGTGANVLTF